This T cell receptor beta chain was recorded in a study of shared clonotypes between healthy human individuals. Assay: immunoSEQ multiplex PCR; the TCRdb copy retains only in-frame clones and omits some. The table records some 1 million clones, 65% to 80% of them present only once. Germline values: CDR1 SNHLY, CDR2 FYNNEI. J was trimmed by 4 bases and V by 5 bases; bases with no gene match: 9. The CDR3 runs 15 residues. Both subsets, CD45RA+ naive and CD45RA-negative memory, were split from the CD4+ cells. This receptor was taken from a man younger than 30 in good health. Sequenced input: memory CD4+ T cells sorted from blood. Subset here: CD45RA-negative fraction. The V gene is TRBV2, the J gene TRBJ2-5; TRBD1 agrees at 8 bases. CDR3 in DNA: TGTGCCAGCAGTCTGGCGACAGGGGCTGCAGAGACCCAGTACTTC. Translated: CASSLATGAAETQYF.